This T cell receptor beta chain was recorded in a study of CD8 T cells in ankylosing spondylitis. Findings and limits, study-wide: A TCR beta motif of fewer than ten highly homologous variants seemed to mark ankylosing spondylitis blood. Past studies reported some motif variants in reactive arthritis synovial fluid and blood. The authors reported significant enrichment of disease-linked clones in matched ankylosing spondylitis synovial fluid.

This clonotype was observed at least ten times. The antigen remains unidentified. V lost 3 bases, J lost 5 bases, and 6 bases stayed unmatched. The germline V gene has CDR1 SEHNR and CDR2 FQNEAQ (reference sequence). The CDR3 is 14 residues long. The authors made TCR beta libraries by quantitative 5'-RACE with molecular barcodes. MiXCR, applied by TCRdb to the 5' RACE reads, yields one record per CDR3 protein. The sample carries under 250,000 distinct CDR3 sequences, about 7% recorded once. Sequencing was carried out using blood, either unsorted or a sorted T cell fraction (not recorded which). The rearrangement uses TRBV7-9 and TRBJ2-7, with 8 positions matching TRBD2. The clonotype was recovered from a male donor with ankylosing spondylitis. This CDR3 is CASSFRLASDEQYF. The CDR3 DNA reads TGTGCCAGCAGCTTTCGACTAGCGTCCGACGAGCAGTACTTC.